This is a list of T cell receptor beta chains from one sample in a study of blood T cells in healthy people across ages. TCRdb reanalysed the 5' RACE reads using MiXCR and keeps one entry per CDR3 protein. The table shows more than 750,000 distinct CDR3 sequences, with approximately 32% occurring only once. This same sample was also part of a study on T cells of mothers and their children.

Sample: blood. The receptors were gathered from a woman aged 40 to 50 in good health. Both conserved end residues are part of each CDR3. The D gene is left open where the match is weak. Clone size, where shown, is once, few, many, or a class for clones that have expanded.

>.|TRBJ2-3|TRBD2|TRBV20-1
TGCAGTGCTAGCGGGGGGAATACAGATACGCAGTATTTT
CSASGGNTDTQYF
>.|TRBJ1-2|TRBD1|TRBV5-1
TGCGCCAGCAGCTCCAACAGGGGTGGCTACACCTTC
CASSSNRGGYTF
>.|TRBJ1-1|.|TRBV28
TGTGCCAGCAGTTTCACCGTAGGGAGCACTGAAGCTTTCTTT
CASSFTVGSTEAFF
>many|TRBJ1-1|.|TRBV6-2/TRBV6-3
TGTGCCAGCAGTTCCTTACCGGGCGGGACTGAAGCTTTCTTT
CASSSLPGGTEAFF
>.|TRBJ2-3|.|TRBV3-1
TGTGCCAGCAGCCAAGCAGGGCTCGGTACAGATACGCAGTATTTT
CASSQAGLGTDTQYF
>few|TRBJ2-1|.|TRBV9
TGTGCCAGCAGCGTAGGACTAAAGGGAGGGGGGGGTCTCTACAATGAGCAGTTCTTC
CASSVGLKGGGGLYNEQFF
>few|TRBJ1-1|.|TRBV28
TGTGCCAGCAGAACCCTCACAGGGAACACTGAAGCTTTCTTT
CASRTLTGNTEAFF
>few|TRBJ2-1|.|TRBV28
TGTGCCAGCACCGTACCCCAGGGAGTGGTGTTCTTC
CASTVPQGVVFF
>few|TRBJ2-1|TRBD2|TRBV20-1
TGCAGTGCTCGCCCTTCGGGGGGGAATGAGCAGTTCTTC
CSARPSGGNEQFF
>.|TRBJ1-4|.|TRBV28
TGTGCCTGTAGAGGGGGGGGTAATGAAAAACTGTTTTTT
CACRGGGNEKLFF
>.|TRBJ1-1|TRBD1|TRBV27
TGTGCCAGCAGTTACAGGGGACCGAACACTGAAGCTTTCTTT
CASSYRGPNTEAFF
>.|TRBJ1-1|.|TRBV7-2
TGTGCCAGCAGGGGGAAGGAGGCAGCTTTCTTT
CASRGKEAAFF
>.|TRBJ2-7|.|TRBV15
TGTGCCACTAGCAGATTACCCGGGACGGGGAACTACGAGCAGTACTTC
CATSRLPGTGNYEQYF
>few|TRBJ2-4|.|TRBV18
TGTGCCAGCTCCCAAGGGACTTCCCTAACCAAAAACATTCAGTACTTC
CASSQGTSLTKNIQYF
>few|TRBJ1-4|.|TRBV18
TGTGCCAGCTCACTTCCCATACAGGGTCCGTACGAAAAACTGTTTTTT
CASSLPIQGPYEKLFF
>few|TRBJ1-2|.|TRBV20-1
TGCAGTGTAATGACAGGAAACTATGGCTACACCTTC
CSVMTGNYGYTF
>few|TRBJ2-7|TRBD1|TRBV9
TGTGCCAGCAGCGTTTCGGGACAGTCCTACGAGCAGTACTTC
CASSVSGQSYEQYF
>.|TRBJ1-5|TRBD1|TRBV2
TGTGCCAGCAAGGGGGCCCTTCTTTATAGCAATCAGCCCCAGCATTTT
CASKGALLYSNQPQHF
>.|TRBJ2-5|.|TRBV6-1
TGTGCCAGCAGTGAAGCAGGGGGGGCCACGGCCAATGAGCAGTACTTC
CASSEAGGATANEQYF
>.|TRBJ1-2|TRBD1|TRBV7-2
TGTGCCAGCAGCTTGCAGACAGGGGGGGAGGGCTACACCTTC
CASSLQTGGEGYTF
>many|TRBJ2-5|.|TRBV7-9
TGTGCCAGCAGCTTAGTGGTGGGGGCTGGAGAGACCCAGTACTTC
CASSLVVGAGETQYF
>many|TRBJ1-5|.|TRBV7-6
TGTGCCAGCAGCTTGTTTTCAGGGAACTCAGGCAATCAGCCCCAGCATTTT
CASSLFSGNSGNQPQHF
>.|TRBJ1-5|.|TRBV28
TGTGCCAGCAGGCATGGACGGGGCAATCAGCCCCAGCATTTT
CASRHGRGNQPQHF
>few|TRBJ2-7|TRBD1|TRBV28
TGTGCCAGCAGTGAGGGGACAGGGAGAAGGGAGCAGTACTTC
CASSEGTGRREQYF
>many|TRBJ2-3|TRBD1|TRBV6-1
TGTGCCAGCAGTGGGGACTGGACAGGGGGCTTCGCAGATACGCAGTATTTT
CASSGDWTGGFADTQYF
>few|TRBJ1-2|.|TRBV6-5
TGTGCCAGCAGTTACGGGGGGACGTACTATGGCTACACCTTC
CASSYGGTYYGYTF
>many|TRBJ2-7|.|TRBV3-1
TGTGCCAGCAGCCAAAGACCCTACGAGCAGTACTTC
CASSQRPYEQYF
>.|TRBJ2-7|.|TRBV7-2
TGTGCCAGCAGCTTAGCCCCTGGGGGAGCGGGTTACGAGCAGTACTTC
CASSLAPGGAGYEQYF
>few|TRBJ2-7|.|TRBV9
TGTGCCAGCAGCGTAGACAGTCGACATACCTACGAGCAGTACTTC
CASSVDSRHTYEQYF
>.|TRBJ1-1|.|TRBV4-3
TGCGCCAGCAGCCAAGAGACGAACACTGAAGCTTTCTTT
CASSQETNTEAFF
>.|TRBJ1-3|TRBD1|TRBV4-3
TGCGCCAGCAGCCAAGACAGGACAGGGGGAAACACCATATATTTT
CASSQDRTGGNTIYF